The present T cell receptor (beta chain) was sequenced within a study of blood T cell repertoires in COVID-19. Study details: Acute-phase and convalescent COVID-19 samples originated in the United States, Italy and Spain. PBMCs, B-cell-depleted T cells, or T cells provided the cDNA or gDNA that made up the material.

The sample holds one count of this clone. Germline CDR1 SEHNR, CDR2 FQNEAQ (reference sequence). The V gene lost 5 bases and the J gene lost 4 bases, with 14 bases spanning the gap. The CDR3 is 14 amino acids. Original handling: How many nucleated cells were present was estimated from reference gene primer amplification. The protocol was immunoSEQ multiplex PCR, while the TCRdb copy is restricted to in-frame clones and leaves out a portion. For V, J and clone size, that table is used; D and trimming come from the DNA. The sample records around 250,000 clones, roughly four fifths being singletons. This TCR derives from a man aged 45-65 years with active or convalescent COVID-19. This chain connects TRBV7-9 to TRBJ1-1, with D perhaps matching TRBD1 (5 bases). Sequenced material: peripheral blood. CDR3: CASSRSGEGTEAFF. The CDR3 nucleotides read TGTGCCAGCAGCCGATCGGGGGAGGGCACTGAAGCTTTCTTT.